This paragraph reports one T cell receptor (beta chain). The data were obtained in a study of T cell changes during pregnancy in multiple sclerosis. Assay used: immunoSEQ multiplex PCR; TCRdb lists only in-frame clones, some missing. The sample has 60,000 or so clones; 90% to 95% are singletons. The sequenced sample was CD4+ T cells from peripheral blood mononuclear cells, obtained before pregnancy. The sequence was collected from a female donor with multiple sclerosis, enrolled in a pregnancy study.

Written as DNA, the CDR3 is TGCAGCGTTGCGGGAGGGCCTACAGATACGCAGTATTTT. Its translation: CSVAGGPTDTQYF. V and J are TRBV29-1 and TRBJ2-3, with 8 bases that match TRBD2. The CDR3 covers 13 residues. Losses at the gene ends were 4 bases for V and 3 bases for J; bases not matched to a gene: 3. CDR1 and CDR2 from the germline V gene are SQVTM and ANQGSEA.